One TCR beta chain is described in this entry. TCRdb's table, derived via immunoSEQ multiplex PCR, lists solely in-frame clones and lacks some. This sample yields more than 55,000 clones, of which 80% to 95% are seen a single time; 13% belongs to the top ten. This entry comes from a study of OX40 agonist ivuxolimab in advanced cancers. This CDR3 is 15 amino acids long. Germline CDR1 and CDR2: SGHRS and YFSETQ. V lost 3 bases and J lost 1, with 10 bases in between. This specimen was CD4+ or CD8+ T cells sorted from blood, taken in a trial of the OX40 agonist ivuxolimab. This chain joins TRBV5-1 and TRBJ2-2; no clear D gene. The sequence came from an adult with an advanced solid tumor such as melanoma, head and neck, liver or kidney cancer. DNA of the CDR3: TGCGCCAGCAGCTACCCGACGGAGAACACCGGGGAGCTGTTTTTT. This translates into CASSYPTENTGELFF. Drawing the rest from reference TRBV5-1 and TRBJ2-2, the complete variable domain is KAGVTQTPRYLIKTRGQQVTLSCSPISGHRSVSWYQQTPGQGLQFLFEYFSETQRNKGNFPGRFSGRQFSNSRSEMNVSTLELGDSALYLCASSYPTENTGELFFGEGSRLTVL.